The TCR beta chain described here comes from a study of T cell repertoires in cytomegalovirus infection. Study-wide background: The public TCR beta signatures pointed to both CMV infection and matching HLA type. Study-wide results and limits: In two of eight donors, the top clonotype was HLA-C-restricted CMV-specific. Carriers of CMV and the relevant HLA type were discriminated by public TCR beta frequency.

This CDR3 contains 13 residues. Germline CDR1 is LGHNA and CDR2 is YSLEER. Trimming removed 0 bases at V and 11 bases at J, with 12 bases between. For this clonotype: Antigen specificity is unknown.

A single record per CDR3 protein comes from TCRdb applying MiXCR to the reads. The sample contains some 250,000 distinct CDR3 sequences, 9.1% of which appear only once. The source is a human donor in good health (CMV status not recorded). Some clones in this sample may be carry-over from other donors' samples. The V gene is TRBV4-3, the J gene TRBJ2-3; D perhaps matches TRBD1 (5 bases). Sequencing used PBMCs. CDR3 in amino acids: CASSQDPRVRQYF. Written as DNA, the CDR3 is TGCGCCAGCAGCCAAGACCCCAGGGTACGGCAGTATTTT.